Listed below are T cell receptor beta chains from one sample, sequenced in a study of STAT5B mutations in CD4+ large granular lymphocyte leukemia. Data came from immunoSEQ multiplex PCR; TCRdb stores just in-frame clones and leaves some out. The data show about 40,000 clones, approximately 84% seen once. Sequencing was carried out using CD4+ T cells from blood buffy coats. The origin of the receptors is a human donor in good health. Each CDR3 is given with its conserved first and last residue. A D gene is named only where the DNA matches it firmly. Rows may omit the clone size; those that give it use once, few, many or a size class.

clone size	J gene	V gene	D gene	CDR3 DNA	CDR3 protein
NA	TRBJ1-3	TRBV11-2	NA	TGTGCCAGCAGCTATCAGGGTGGAAACACCATATATTTT	CASSYQGGNTIYF
NA	TRBJ2-6	TRBV28	NA	TGTGCCAGCAGCCCTCCAGCCTCTGGGGCCAACGTCCTGACTTTC	CASSPPASGANVLTF
NA	TRBJ1-6	TRBV4-3	TRBD1	TGCGCCAGCAGCCAAGACTCGGGACAGGGGTATTCACCCCTCCACTTT	CASSQDSGQGYSPLHF
NA	TRBJ2-7	TRBV6-6	TRBD1	TGTGCCAGCAGTACCCTAGGGACAGTCTCCTACGAGCAGTACTTC	CASSTLGTVSYEQYF
NA	TRBJ1-1	TRBV6-5	NA	TGTGCCAGCAGTCTGTTTGAGGAGAACACTGAAGCTTTCTTT	CASSLFEENTEAFF
once	TRBJ2-3	TRBV2	NA	TGTGCCAGCAGTGAGACCCCTGCAACAGATACGCAGTATTTT	CASSETPATDTQYF
NA	TRBJ2-1	TRBV11-2	TRBD2	TGTGCCAGCAGCTCATTAGCGGGAGCCGGGAATGAGCAGTTCTTC	CASSSLAGAGNEQFF
once	TRBJ1-1	TRBV5-6	NA	TGTGCCAGCAGCTTGGCGTTGACTGAAGCTTTCTTT	CASSLALTEAFF
NA	TRBJ1-1	TRBV16	NA	TGTGCCAGCAGCCAATCTGAAAGGGCTGAAGCTTTCTTT	CASSQSERAEAFF
NA	TRBJ1-2	TRBV2	NA	TGTGCCAGTAACCGGGACTATGGCTACACCTTC	CASNRDYGYTF
few	TRBJ2-7	TRBV18	TRBD1	TGTGCCAGCTCACCACCCGGACAGGGGGGTTCTAGCGAGCAGTACTTC	CASSPPGQGGSSEQYF
NA	TRBJ2-2	TRBV9	TRBD1	TGTGCCAGCAGCGCCTACAGGGACAGGGTGAACGGGGAGCTGTTTTTT	CASSAYRDRVNGELFF
few	TRBJ1-6	TRBV10-3	NA	TGTGCCATCAGTGAGTCAGGGTTTAATTCACCCCTCCACTTT	CAISESGFNSPLHF
NA	TRBJ1-3	TRBV30	NA	TGTGCCTGGAGCCAGATCACTGGAAACACCATATATTTT	CAWSQITGNTIYF
NA	TRBJ2-1	TRBV6-5	NA	TGTGCCAGCAGTTACTCGAAGGCACTGTCCTACAATGAGCAGTTCTTC	CASSYSKALSYNEQFF
NA	TRBJ2-1	TRBV5-1	NA	TGCGCCAGCAGCTTGGGTCCGCGAAATGAGCAGTTCTTC	CASSLGPRNEQFF
few	TRBJ1-2	TRBV7-9	TRBD1	TGTGCCAGCAGCCTTGCAGGCAGGGGGTCTGGCTACACCTTC	CASSLAGRGSGYTF
NA	TRBJ2-7	TRBV15	NA	TGTGCCACCAGCAGGAACCGGGACTACGAGCAGTACTTC	CATSRNRDYEQYF